The clone carrying this T cell receptor beta chain was counted ten times or more. What it recognizes is unknown. The data derive from a study of glioma-infiltrating T cells. Trimming stripped 6 bases from V and 5 bases from J, with 14 bases between. The CDR3 is 13 amino acids. The iRepertoire nested amplicon-rescue multiplex PCR amplified TCR alpha and beta CDR3s from RNA. Tissue mRNA or PBMC total RNA, roughly 100-400 ng, went into one-step reverse transcription and amplification. TCRdb reprocessed the multiplex PCR reads via MiXCR and lists one record per CDR3 protein. The data hold 150,000 to 200,000 distinct CDR3 sequences, with about 32% observed a single time. Study-wide points: Tissue-blood divergence was below expectation in non-neoplastic patients, above in gliomas. Tissue and blood shared very few CDR3 sequences.

The receptor was isolated from a human donor with low-grade glioma or glioblastoma, undergoing nonglioma brain surgery, or in good health (not recorded which). The sequencing sample was made of glioma tissue, nonneoplastic brain tissue, or PBMCs (not recorded which). The rearrangement joins TRBV12-3 or TRBV12-4 to TRBJ2-7, with a weak D call TRBD1 (5 bases). CDR3 sequence reads: CASRRLQGHEQYF. CDR3 coding DNA: TGTGCCAGCAGGCGACTTCAGGGCCACGAGCAGTACTTC.